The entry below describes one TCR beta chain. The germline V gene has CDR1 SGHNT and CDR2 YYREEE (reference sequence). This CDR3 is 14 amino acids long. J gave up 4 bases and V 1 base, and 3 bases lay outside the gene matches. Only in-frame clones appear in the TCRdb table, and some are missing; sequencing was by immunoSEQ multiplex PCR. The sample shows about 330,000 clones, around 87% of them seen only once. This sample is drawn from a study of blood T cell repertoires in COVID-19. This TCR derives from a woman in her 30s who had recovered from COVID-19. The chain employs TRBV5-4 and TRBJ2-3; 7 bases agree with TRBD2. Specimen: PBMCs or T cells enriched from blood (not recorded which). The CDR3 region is CASSLTSDSDTQYF. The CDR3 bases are TGTGCCAGCAGCTTGACTAGCGACTCAGATACGCAGTATTTT.